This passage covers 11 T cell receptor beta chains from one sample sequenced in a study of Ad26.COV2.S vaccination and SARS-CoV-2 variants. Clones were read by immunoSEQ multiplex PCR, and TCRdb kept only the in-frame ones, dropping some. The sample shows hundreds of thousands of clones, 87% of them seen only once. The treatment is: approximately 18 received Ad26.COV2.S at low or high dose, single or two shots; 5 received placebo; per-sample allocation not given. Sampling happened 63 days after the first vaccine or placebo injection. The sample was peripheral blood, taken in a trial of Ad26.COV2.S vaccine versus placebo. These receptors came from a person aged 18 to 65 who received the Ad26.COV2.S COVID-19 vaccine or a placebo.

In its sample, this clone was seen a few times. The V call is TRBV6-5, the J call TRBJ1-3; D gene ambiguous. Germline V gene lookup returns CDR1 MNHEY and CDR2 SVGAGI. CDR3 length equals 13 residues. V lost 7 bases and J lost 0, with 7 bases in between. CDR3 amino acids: CASKMNSGNTIYF. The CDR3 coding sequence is TGTGCCAGCAAGATGAACTCTGGAAACACCATATATTTT.

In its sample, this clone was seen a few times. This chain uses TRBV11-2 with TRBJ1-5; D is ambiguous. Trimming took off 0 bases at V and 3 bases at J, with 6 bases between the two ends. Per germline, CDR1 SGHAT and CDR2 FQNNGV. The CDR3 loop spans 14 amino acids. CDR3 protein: CASSLEQNNQPQHF. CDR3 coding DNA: TGTGCCAGCAGCTTAGAACAGAACAATCAGCCCCAGCATTTT.

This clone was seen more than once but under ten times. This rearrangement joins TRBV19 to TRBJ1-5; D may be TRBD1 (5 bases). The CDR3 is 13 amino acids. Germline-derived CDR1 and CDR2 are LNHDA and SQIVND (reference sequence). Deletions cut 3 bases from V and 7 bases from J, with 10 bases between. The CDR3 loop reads CASSIGQRQPQHF. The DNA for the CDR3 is TGTGCCAGTAGTATTGGACAAAGACAGCCCCAGCATTTT.

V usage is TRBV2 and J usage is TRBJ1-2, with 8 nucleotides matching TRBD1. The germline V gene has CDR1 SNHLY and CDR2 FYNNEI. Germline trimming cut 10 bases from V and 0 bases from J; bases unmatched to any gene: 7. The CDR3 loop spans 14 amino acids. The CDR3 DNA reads TGTGCCACCCCGGGACAGGAAGCTAACTATGGCTACACCTTC. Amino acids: CATPGQEANYGYTF.

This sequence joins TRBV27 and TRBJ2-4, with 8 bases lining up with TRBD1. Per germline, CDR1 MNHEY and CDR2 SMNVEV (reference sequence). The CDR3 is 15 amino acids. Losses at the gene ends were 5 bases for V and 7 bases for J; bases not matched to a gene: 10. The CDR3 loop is CASSDGTGRWNIQYF. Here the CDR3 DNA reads TGTGCCAGCAGTGACGGGACAGGTCGGTGGAACATTCAGTACTTC.

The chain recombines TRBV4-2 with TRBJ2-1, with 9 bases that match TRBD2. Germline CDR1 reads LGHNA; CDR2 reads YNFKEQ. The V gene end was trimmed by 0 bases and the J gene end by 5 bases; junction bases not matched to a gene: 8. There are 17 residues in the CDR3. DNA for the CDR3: TGTGCCAGCAGCCAAGAGGTCGCGGGGGGGCAGGACAATGAGCAGTTCTTC. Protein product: CASSQEVAGGQDNEQFF.

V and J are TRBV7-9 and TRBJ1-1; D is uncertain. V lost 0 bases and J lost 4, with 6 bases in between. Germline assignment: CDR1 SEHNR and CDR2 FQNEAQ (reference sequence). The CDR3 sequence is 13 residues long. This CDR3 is CASSLASTTEAFF. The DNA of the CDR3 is TGTGCCAGCAGCTTAGCATCGACCACTGAAGCTTTCTTT.

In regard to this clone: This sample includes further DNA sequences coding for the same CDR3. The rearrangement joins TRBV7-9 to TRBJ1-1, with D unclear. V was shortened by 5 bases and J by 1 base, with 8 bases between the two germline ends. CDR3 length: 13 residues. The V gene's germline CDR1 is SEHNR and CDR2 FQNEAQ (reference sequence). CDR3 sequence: CASSQTRNTEAFF. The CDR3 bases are TGTGCCAGCAGCCAGACCAGGAACACTGAAGCTTTCTTT.

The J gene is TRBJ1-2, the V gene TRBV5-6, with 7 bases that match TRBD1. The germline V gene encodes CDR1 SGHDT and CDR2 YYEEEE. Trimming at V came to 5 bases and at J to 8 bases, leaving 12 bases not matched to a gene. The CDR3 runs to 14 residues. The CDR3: CASRFRDSSFGYTF. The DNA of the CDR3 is TGTGCCAGCAGGTTTCGGGACAGCTCCTTCGGCTACACCTTC.

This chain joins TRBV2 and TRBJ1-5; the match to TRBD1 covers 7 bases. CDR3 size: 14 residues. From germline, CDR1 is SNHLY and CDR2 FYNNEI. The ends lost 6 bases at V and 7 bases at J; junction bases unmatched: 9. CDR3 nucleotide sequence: TGTGCCAGCAGAGAGACAGGGAAAGGACAGCCCCAGCATTTT. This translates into CASRETGKGQPQHF.

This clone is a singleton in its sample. The CDR3 nucleotides are TGTGCCAGTAGTATGGGGGAACTCTCAACCGGGGAGCTGTTTTTT. It codes for CASSMGELSTGELFF. The chain employs TRBV19 and TRBJ2-2; D could derive from TRBD1 or TRBD2 (5 bases each). The CDR3 contains 15 residues. Germline CDR1 LNHDA, CDR2 SQIVND (reference sequence). V dropped 3 bases and J dropped 5 bases, with 13 bases sitting between them.